The clone carrying this T cell receptor beta chain was detected many times. The data were obtained in a study of T cells in Graves' hyperthyroidism and ophthalmopathy. Amplification of TCR beta CDR3 regions used RNA as the template. The TCR CDR3 was amplified in a first-round RT-PCR using the HTBI primer set. From the multiplex PCR reads, TCRdb called clonotypes with MiXCR, one entry per CDR3 protein. The repertoire holds around 420,000 distinct CDR3 sequences, around 16% seen once, with 7.5% to 9% in the top ten. Germline assignment: CDR1 MNHEY and CDR2 SMNVEV (reference sequence). The CDR3 is made up of 14 amino acids. The junction had 5 bases not matched to a gene; V was cut back by 3 bases and J by 3 bases.

The rearrangement joins TRBV27 to TRBJ2-7; 7 bases match TRBD2. Sequencing used blood. This TCR was sampled from a woman aged 18-30 years with Graves' hyperthyroidism. In nucleotides, the CDR3 is TGTGCCAGCAGTTTCAGGAGGGAGGGCTACGAGCAGTACTTC. This codes for CASSFRREGYEQYF.